The present T cell receptor (beta chain) was sequenced within a study of chemoradiotherapy in HPV16-positive cancers. Germline V CDR1 and CDR2: SEHNR, FQNEAQ (reference sequence). With V trimmed by 5 bases and J by 1 base, 4 bases remained unmatched. The CDR3 has 14 amino acids. TCRdb's copy holds only in-frame clones and misses some; the assay was immunoSEQ multiplex PCR. The table shows fewer than 40,000 clones, with 80% to 95% occurring only once. The sequence derives from a human donor with HPV-associated anogenital cancer. The chain recombines TRBV7-9 with TRBJ1-1; 7 bases are a match to TRBD1. Here the sequenced sample was blood, taken from a patient who underwent chemoradiotherapy. CDR3 nucleotides: TGTGCCAGCAGCCGGGGACAGCCGAACACTGAAGCTTTCTTT. Its translation is CASSRGQPNTEAFF.